This T cell receptor beta chain appears in the sequencing data of a study of T cell responses to AZD1222 COVID-19 vaccine. About this clone: Its antigen is not known. Other nucleotide sequences from this sample produce the same CDR3.

Trimming pared 0 bases from V and 4 bases from J, leaving 9 bases between. Germline V gene sequence: CDR1 LGHNA, CDR2 YSLEER. This CDR3 spans 14 amino acids. Measured with immunoSEQ multiplex PCR; TCRdb has only the in-frame clones, and not every one. Altogether 200,000 to 250,000 clones are present, about 94% being singletons, with the ten largest covering roughly 1.8%. Study-level results: The breadth and depth of Spike-specific TCRs increased once two AZD1222 doses had been given.

This sequence was found in an adult who received the MenACWY meningococcal vaccine as a control. Specimen: peripheral blood, collected 28 days after the second dose of the MenACWY control vaccine. The rearrangement uses TRBV4-3 and TRBJ1-2, with D possibly being TRBD1 (5 bases). The CDR3 nucleotides are TGCGCCAGCAGCCAAGATTTCGGGGCCTATGGCTACACCTTC. Its translation is CASSQDFGAYGYTF.